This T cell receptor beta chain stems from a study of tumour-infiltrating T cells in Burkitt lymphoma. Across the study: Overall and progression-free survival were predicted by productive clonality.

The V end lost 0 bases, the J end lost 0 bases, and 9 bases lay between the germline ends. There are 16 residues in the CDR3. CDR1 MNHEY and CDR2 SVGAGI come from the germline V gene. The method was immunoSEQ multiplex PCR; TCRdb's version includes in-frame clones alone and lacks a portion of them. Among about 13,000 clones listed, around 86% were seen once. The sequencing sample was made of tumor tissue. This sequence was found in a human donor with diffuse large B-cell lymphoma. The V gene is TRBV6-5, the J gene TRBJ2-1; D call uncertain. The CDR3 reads CASSYSRLSSYNEQFF. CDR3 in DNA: TGTGCCAGCAGTTACTCCCGATTGAGCTCCTACAATGAGCAGTTCTTC.